These 32 T cell receptor beta chains were all obtained from the same sample, sequenced in a study of regulatory T cells in long-lasting Graves disease. As to time point: persistent/refractory GD, antithyroid drugs over 5 years with positive TRAb. PBMCs were the source of the RNA used for TCR sequencing. Arm-PCR of CDR3 regions and iRepertoire HTBI primers were used to build TCR beta libraries. TCRdb passed the multiplex PCR reads through MiXCR, listing each CDR3 protein once. The sample has roughly 500,000 distinct CDR3 sequences, more than 20% seen once. Specimen: peripheral blood mononuclear cells (PBMCs), collected when the disease was refractory, from a patient treated with antithyroid drugs. The receptors come from a female donor with Graves disease.

The J gene is TRBJ2-5, the V gene TRBV29-1; 9 nucleotides align to TRBD2. Germline V gene sequence: CDR1 SQVTM, CDR2 ANQGSEA. Losses at the gene ends were 7 bases for V and 5 bases for J; bases not matched to a gene: 11. The CDR3 length is 14 residues. The CDR3 loop is CSAAPAGGGETQYF. The CDR3, as DNA: TGCAGCGCTGCTCCAGCGGGAGGTGGGGAGACCCAGTACTTC.

This clonotype was detected ten times or more. The V call is TRBV27, the J call TRBJ2-7, with D possibly matching TRBD2 (6 bases). V was clipped by 2 bases and J by 2 bases, with 10 bases between them. The germline gives CDR1 MNHEY, CDR2 SMNVEV (reference sequence). CDR3 size: 14 residues. In nucleotides, the CDR3 is TGTGCCAGCAGTTTACTAGCGAGCACCTACGAGCAGTACTTC. It specifies CASSLLASTYEQYF.

Only a few counts were recorded for this clonotype. The CDR3 region is CASRARGRTGELFF. CDR3 nucleotide sequence: TGTGCCAGCAGAGCGAGGGGGCGAACCGGGGAGCTGTTTTTT. V usage is TRBV6-1 and J usage is TRBJ2-2; 7 bases match TRBD1. The CDR3 loop spans 14 amino acids. Germline V lookup: CDR1 MNHNS, CDR2 SASEGT. V lost 6 bases and J lost 5; bases outside the gene matches: 6.

The J gene is TRBJ2-7, the V gene TRBV15; TRBD2 agrees at 7 bases. J gave up 0 bases and V 0 bases, and 5 bases lay outside the gene matches. Germline V gene lookup returns CDR1 LNHNV and CDR2 YYDKDF (reference sequence). The CDR3 spans 16 residues. This CDR3 is CATSREIGTTSYEQYF. In nucleotides, the CDR3 is TGTGCCACCAGCAGAGAGATAGGGACTACCTCCTACGAGCAGTACTTC.

This clonotype has only one observation. V is TRBV7-6 and J is TRBJ2-7; possibly TRBD2 for D (7 bases). The CDR3 extends over 15 amino acids. Germline CDR1 reads SGHVS; CDR2 reads FNYEAQ. Trimming shortened V by 1 base and J by 2 bases, and 12 bases separated the two germline ends. CDR3 DNA sequence: TGTGCCAGCAGCTTAGATAGGGGGGGAGCCTACGAGCAGTACTTC. Its translation: CASSLDRGGAYEQYF.

The chain has TRBV28 and TRBJ1-2, with 8 nucleotides matching TRBD1. Unmatched junction bases numbered 7, after V lost 5 bases and J lost 5 bases. Germline CDR1 reads MDHEN; CDR2 reads SYDVKM. CDR3 length equals 14 residues. The CDR3: CASSIPDRDYGYTF. The CDR3 coding sequence is TGTGCCAGCAGTATACCGGACAGGGATTATGGCTACACCTTC.

This clonotype was recorded many times. The chain uses TRBV28 and TRBJ1-1, with a weak D call TRBD1 (5 bases). V was shortened by 5 bases and J by 3 bases, with 13 bases between the two germline ends. Looked up from germline, CDR1 is MDHEN and CDR2 is SYDVKM. CDR3 length equals 14 residues. Here the CDR3 reads CASSAGWGDTEAFF. Here the CDR3 DNA reads TGTGCCAGCAGTGCGGGCTGGGGGGACACTGAAGCTTTCTTT.

As concerns this clonotype: This could be a read error, since a much larger clone is one nucleotide away. V gene TRBV6-1 combines with J gene TRBJ2-7, with 9 bases lining up with TRBD1. CDR3 size: 12 residues. CDR1 is MNHNS and CDR2 is SASEGT in the germline V gene. The DNA for the CDR3 is TGTGCCAGCAGTCGGACAGGGGTACGGGGGGACTTC. Its translation is CASSRTGVRGDF.

This sequence joins TRBV7-9 and TRBJ1-1; D is unclear. Germline V gives CDR1 SEHNR, CDR2 FQNEAQ (reference sequence). This CDR3 has 13 residues. Trimming cost V 3 bases and J 3 bases, with 8 bases left between them. The DNA for the CDR3 is TGTGCCAGCAGCTTTTACAGAGACACTGAAGCTTTCTTT. Residues: CASSFYRDTEAFF.

This clonotype was seen ten or more times. The chain is built from TRBV5-1 and TRBJ1-2, with 9 bases lining up with TRBD1. This CDR3 is 14 amino acids long. The germline V gene has CDR1 SGHRS and CDR2 YFSETQ. V shed 2 bases, J shed 4 bases, and the junction held 3 bases outside the gene matches. The CDR3 DNA reads as TGCGCCAGCAGCTTCCCGGGACAGGGCTATGGCTACACCTTC. Amino acids: CASSFPGQGYGYTF.

This clonotype has ten or more counts. At one of its ends the junction is not consistent with the germline gene, which may arise from a read error. The J gene is TRBJ1-1, the V gene TRBV19; D gene unclear. Germline CDR1 and CDR2: LNHDA and SQIVND (reference sequence). The CDR3 is made up of 11 amino acids. The DNA of the CDR3 is TGTGCCAGTAGGATAGCAACTGAAGCTTTCTTT. Its protein is CASRIATEAFF.

This clonotype was seen ten or more times. The chain employs TRBV7-2 and TRBJ2-7, with no clear D. V lost 0 bases, J lost 4 bases, and 16 bases lay in between. The CDR3 runs to 16 residues. Per germline, CDR1 SGHTA and CDR2 FQGNSA. The CDR3 protein is CASSLASVGARYEQYF. The CDR3 nucleotides are TGTGCCAGCAGCTTAGCCTCGGTTGGAGCTCGTTACGAGCAGTACTTC.

In this sample, this clonotype turned up a few times. Just one base apart from a much larger clone, this may be a read error. This likely comes from a read error, as the CDR3 has no conserved phenylalanine or tryptophan at its end. No DNA is shown, since the ends of the CDR3 on it are uncertain; the CDR3 is the one TCRdb lists. V is TRBV12-3 or TRBV12-4 and J is TRBJ1-2. The CDR3 is 11 residues long, ends included. CDR3: CASSLGRVSTI.

This clonotype was recorded at least ten times. The chain uses TRBV7-2 and TRBJ1-5, with D uncertain. Between the trimmed V and J ends, which lost 5 bases and 3 bases, there was a span of 8 bases. CDR1 and CDR2 from the germline V gene are SGHTA and FQGNSA. The CDR3 runs to 13 residues. The DNA of the CDR3 is TGTGCCAGCAGCCCAGTCTACAATCAGCCCCAGCATTTT. Its translation is CASSPVYNQPQHF. The full variable domain, with the rest looked up from reference TRBV7-2 and TRBJ1-5, is GAGVSQSPSNKVTEKGKDVELRCDPISGHTALYWYRQSLGQGLEFLIYFQGNSAPDKSGLPSDRFSAERTGGSVSTLTIQRTQQEDSAVYLCASSPVYNQPQHFGDGTRLSIL.

The chain is built from TRBV18 and TRBJ2-5, with TRBD1 identical over 10 bases. Unmatched junction bases numbered 3, after V lost 3 bases and J lost 2 bases. The CDR3 is 15 amino acids. Per the germline V gene, CDR1 is KGHSH and CDR2 is LQKENI. CDR3 bases: TGTGCCAGCTCACCGCCGGACAGGGGGCAAGAGACCCAGTACTTC. It codes for CASSPPDRGQETQYF.

There are many counts of this clonotype. The genes are TRBV2 and TRBJ1-1; unclear D gene. Between the trimmed V and J ends, which lost 6 bases and 0 bases, there was a span of 11 bases. This CDR3 has 14 amino acids. Germline V lookup: CDR1 SNHLY, CDR2 FYNNEI. CDR3 in DNA: TGTGCCAGCAGAGATCCCGCTATGAACACTGAAGCTTTCTTT. Encoded protein: CASRDPAMNTEAFF.

The V and J genes are TRBV20-1 and TRBJ2-7, with 9 bases matching TRBD2. The V segment lost 1 base and the J segment 5 bases; nucleotides outside the gene matches: 15. The CDR3 has 17 residues. CDR1 is DFQATT and CDR2 is SNEGSKA in the germline V gene (reference sequence). This CDR3 reads CSARGRLAGKWGDEQYF. In DNA, the CDR3 is TGCAGTGCTAGAGGGAGGCTAGCGGGAAAATGGGGGGACGAGCAGTACTTC.

The chain couples TRBV5-1 to TRBJ2-5; D may be TRBD1 (5 bases). V was trimmed by 4 bases and J by 4 bases, leaving 17 bases between them. There are 15 residues in the CDR3. Germline CDR1 SGHRS, CDR2 YFSETQ. In DNA, the CDR3 is TGCGCCAGCAGCCCCCAGGCAGGGCGAGGAGAGACCCAGTACTTC. Translating it yields CASSPQAGRGETQYF.

This clonotype was picked up many times. The chain is built from TRBV7-2 and TRBJ1-5; D remains ambiguous. The CDR3 is 12 residues long. Per the germline V gene, CDR1 is SGHTA and CDR2 is FQGNSA. With 3 bases removed from V and 3 bases from J, the gap between germline ends came to 3 bases. For the CDR3, the DNA is TGTGCCAGCAGCTTTTTCAATCAGCCCCAGCATTTT. It encodes CASSFFNQPQHF.

CDR3 DNA sequence: TGTGCCAGCAGCCCTCGGACAGGGATCGACAATGAGCAGTTCTTC. Its protein product is CASSPRTGIDNEQFF. The V and J genes are TRBV7-9 and TRBJ2-1, with 8 positions matching TRBD1. Germline CDR1 is SEHNR and CDR2 is FQNEAQ (reference sequence). After removal of 5 bases from V and 5 bases from J, the junction contained 8 bases not matched to a gene. The CDR3 is made up of 15 amino acids. The entire variable domain, with the rest obtained from reference TRBV7-9 and TRBJ2-1, is as follows: DTGVSQNPRHKITKRGQNVTFRCDPISEHNRLYWYRQTLGQGPEFLTYFQNEAQLEKSRLLSDRFSAERPKGSFSTLEIQRTEQGDSAMYLCASSPRTGIDNEQFFGPGTRLTVL.

This chain connects TRBV28 to TRBJ2-1; 10 bases are a match to TRBD1. CDR3 length equals 15 residues. Germline assignment: CDR1 MDHEN and CDR2 SYDVKM. The V segment lost 5 bases and the J segment 6 bases; nucleotides outside the gene matches: 7. Here the CDR3 DNA reads TGTGCCAGCAGTCTCGGGACAGGGGTTTTCAATGAGCAGTTCTTC. It yields the protein CASSLGTGVFNEQFF.

This clonotype was counted only a few times. The chain uses TRBV20-1 and TRBJ1-4; no clear D gene. Trimming cost V 5 bases and J 0 bases, with 7 bases left between them. CDR1 is DFQATT, CDR2 SNEGSKA, per germline (reference sequence). This CDR3 is built from 13 residues. The DNA for the CDR3 is TGCAGTGCTCCGACCCCAACTAATGAAAAACTGTTTTTT. It translates to CSAPTPTNEKLFF.

With regard to this clonotype: A much more abundant neighbour one base away suggests this may be a read error. The J gene is TRBJ1-1, the V gene TRBV6-1; a weak D match, TRBD1 (6 bases). CDR3 length: 14 amino acids. V dropped 7 bases and J dropped 4 bases, with 16 bases sitting between them. Germline V CDR1 and CDR2: MNHNS, SASEGT. CDR3 protein: CASNLGAGVTEAFF. CDR3 DNA: TGTGCCAGCAACCTAGGGGCAGGGGTCACTGAAGCTTTCTTT.

On this clonotype: Without the conserved terminal phenylalanine or tryptophan, this CDR3 likely stems from a read error. The DNA is omitted, as the CDR3 cannot be located on it reliably, and the CDR3 follows TCRdb's listing. The CDR3 spells CASSLGGGLAGSL. The chain carries TRBV5-4 and TRBJ2-3; TRBD2, the table's D call, lacks a check against the DNA. CDR1 is SGHNT and CDR2 is YYREEE in the germline V gene (reference sequence). The CDR3 spans 13 residues, counting both ends.

This clonotype came up many times. V usage is TRBV6-5 and J usage is TRBJ2-5; D might be TRBD1 (5 bases). This CDR3 spans 14 amino acids. The V gene lost 3 bases and the J gene lost 5 bases, with 13 bases spanning the gap. From germline, CDR1 is MNHEY and CDR2 SVGAGI. This CDR3 reads CASSYGAGSETQYF. Written as DNA, the CDR3 is TGTGCCAGCAGTTATGGGGCTGGGTCGGAGACCCAGTACTTC.

This clonotype has ten or more counts. The gene calls are TRBV5-8 and TRBJ2-5, with 12 bases fitting TRBD1. V gave up 4 bases and J gave up 5 bases; unmatched junction bases: 6. The CDR3 contains 15 residues. Germline lookup yields CDR1 SGHTS and CDR2 YDEGEE. The CDR3, as DNA: TGTGCCAGCAGCACCGGGACAGGGGGCGCGGAGACCCAGTACTTC. It encodes CASSTGTGGAETQYF.

The chain employs TRBV28 and TRBJ2-1; TRBD1 aligns across 9 bases. This CDR3 is built from 15 residues. The V gene's germline CDR1 is MDHEN and CDR2 SYDVKM. V lost 6 bases to trimming and J lost 2 bases; unmatched junction nucleotides: 5. DNA of the CDR3: TGTGCCAGCAGACTGGGACAGGGTGCCTACAATGAGCAGTTCTTC. It yields the protein CASRLGQGAYNEQFF.

This clonotype occurred a few times. J is TRBJ1-2 and V is TRBV5-4; D unresolved. Between the trimmed V and J ends, which lost 2 bases and 3 bases, there was a span of 11 bases. The CDR3 extends over 14 amino acids. Per the germline V gene, CDR1 is SGHNT and CDR2 is YYREEE (reference sequence). This chain's CDR3 is CASSFSAEHYGYTF. In DNA, the CDR3 is TGTGCCAGCAGCTTTTCGGCAGAGCACTATGGCTACACCTTC.

The table lists this clonotype with many counts. The chain has TRBV6-1 and TRBJ2-5; no reliable D call. V was shortened by 6 bases and J by 5 bases, with 10 bases between the two germline ends. CDR3 length: 12 amino acids. Germline V gene data show CDR1 as MNHNS and CDR2 as SASEGT. CDR3 DNA: TGTGCCAGCAGCGGACCGCAGGAGACCCAGTACTTC. Translation gives CASSGPQETQYF.

In this sample, this clonotype turned up many times. The rearrangement joins TRBV20-1 to TRBJ2-7; D unresolved. Germline CDR1 reads DFQATT; CDR2 reads SNEGSKA (reference sequence). With 5 bases removed from V and 4 bases from J, the gap between germline ends came to 18 bases. The CDR3 is 14 amino acids. The CDR3 DNA reads as TGCAGTGCTCGACTCCCCGTGGGGAAATACGAGCAGTACTTC. Amino acids: CSARLPVGKYEQYF.

Many counts were recorded for this clonotype. The J gene is TRBJ2-7, the V gene TRBV7-9; D gene unclear. Germline loops: CDR1 SEHNR, CDR2 FQNEAQ (reference sequence). Trimming left V 6 bases short and J 1 base short, with 10 bases between. This CDR3 is built from 13 residues. The CDR3 sequence is CASSPRSSYEQYF. In DNA form, the CDR3 reads TGTGCCAGCAGTCCGCGGAGTTCCTACGAGCAGTACTTC.

This clonotype has a count of ten or more. The chain has TRBV2 and TRBJ2-7, with a weak D call TRBD2 (6 bases). CDR3 size: 13 residues. V gave up 7 bases and J gave up 4 bases, with 14 bases separating them. The germline V gene encodes CDR1 SNHLY and CDR2 FYNNEI. Here the CDR3 DNA reads TGTGCCAGCATCAGGGAGGCCGGGTACGAGCAGTACTTC. Amino acids: CASIREAGYEQYF.